The T cell receptor (beta chain) described here comes from a study of T cell changes during pregnancy in multiple sclerosis. TCRdb's copy holds only in-frame clones and misses some; the assay was immunoSEQ multiplex PCR. The sample yields more than 55,000 clones, approximately 91% seen once. V was pared by 5 bases and J by 7 bases, with 9 bases of the junction left unmatched. CDR3 length: 17 residues. Germline V lookup: CDR1 SGHAT, CDR2 FQNNGV. The TCR sequence derives from a female donor with multiple sclerosis, enrolled in a pregnancy study. This specimen consisted of peripheral blood, obtained in the second trimester of pregnancy. The chain carries TRBV11-2 and TRBJ2-1; 15 bases match TRBD2. The CDR3 coding sequence is TGTGCCAGCAGCCGGACTAGCGGGGGGGCCATAGTAAATGAGCAGTTCTTC. Protein: CASSRTSGGAIVNEQFF. The variable domain in full, with the rest retrieved from reference TRBV11-2 and TRBJ2-1, is EAGVAQSPRYKIIEKRQSVAFWCNPISGHATLYWYQQILGQGPKLLIQFQNNGVVDDSQLPKDRFSAERLKGVDSTLKIQPAKLEDSAVYLCASSRTSGGAIVNEQFFGPGTRLTVL.